The rows below give T cell receptor beta chains drawn from one sample of a study of T cell responses to AZD1222 COVID-19 vaccine. TCRdb's table, derived via immunoSEQ multiplex PCR, lists solely in-frame clones and lacks some. This table has about 190,000 clones, approximately 90% appearing once. The sample consisted of peripheral blood, taken on day 0 of AZD1222 vaccination. All receptors come from an adult in good health. Each CDR3 is given with its conserved first and last residue. A D gene is named only where the DNA matches it firmly. The size entry is marked missing in some rows and otherwise reads once, few, many or a size class.

size	length	V	D	J	CDR3	DNA
.	11	TRBV18	.	TRBJ2-5	CASSRQETQYF	TGTGCCAGCTCACGCCAAGAGACCCAGTACTTC
.	15	TRBV27	.	TRBJ1-2	CASSQRRDLIYGYTF	TGTGCCAGCAGTCAACGGCGCGACCTAATTTATGGCTACACCTTC
.	18	TRBV4-2	TRBD2	TRBJ2-1	CASSPAGGASGDYNEQFF	TGTGCCAGCAGCCCAGCGGGGGGGGCTAGCGGAGACTACAATGAGCAGTTCTTC
.	11	TRBV19	.	TRBJ2-1	CASSVYNEQFF	TGTGCCAGTTCGGTGTACAATGAGCAGTTCTTC
few	14	TRBV19	.	TRBJ1-5	CASSPRNFNQPQHF	TGTGCCAGTAGCCCAAGGAATTTCAATCAGCCCCAGCATTTT
.	14	TRBV9	.	TRBJ2-7	CASSVTGNSYEQYF	TGTGCCAGCAGCGTTACAGGTAACTCCTACGAGCAGTACTTC
.	15	TRBV6-1	.	TRBJ2-3	CASSEGLLPVDTQYF	TGTGCCAGCAGTGAAGGACTCCTGCCGGTAGATACGCAGTATTTT
.	14	TRBV4-3	.	TRBJ2-7	CASSQDLVTYEQYF	TGCGCCAGCAGCCAAGATTTGGTAACCTACGAGCAGTACTTC
many	16	TRBV27	TRBD1	TRBJ1-1	CASSSGWTGLNTEAFF	TGTGCCAGCAGTTCAGGGTGGACAGGGCTGAACACTGAAGCTTTCTTT
once	20	TRBV19	TRBD1	TRBJ2-4	CASSSQGQGAFEIAKNIQYF	TGTGCCAGTAGTTCCCAGGGACAGGGGGCGTTTGAGATAGCCAAAAACATTCAGTACTTC
.	16	TRBV7-3	.	TRBJ1-2	CASSKGDRSANYGYTF	TGTGCCAGCAGCAAAGGGGACCGGTCAGCTAACTATGGCTACACCTTC
.	15	TRBV18	TRBD1	TRBJ2-7	CASSLGTEKDYEQYF	TGTGCCAGCTCACTTGGGACAGAGAAAGACTACGAGCAGTACTTC
.	15	TRBV9	TRBD1	TRBJ1-2	CASSGRQGAVRGYTF	TGTGCCAGCAGCGGGCGACAGGGGGCTGTAAGAGGCTACACCTTC
.	12	TRBV25-1	.	TRBJ1-2	CASKGTTSGYTF	TGTGCCAGCAAAGGGACTACTAGCGGCTACACCTTC
.	15	TRBV5-6	.	TRBJ2-7	CASSFSGVRSGEQYF	TGTGCCAGCAGCTTCTCTGGGGTTAGATCGGGCGAGCAGTACTTC
once	12	TRBV19	.	TRBJ1-2	CASSIAWGGYTF	TGTGCCAGTAGTATCGCCTGGGGTGGCTACACCTTC
.	14	TRBV7-2	TRBD1	TRBJ1-2	CASSSPGGYSGYTF	TGTGCCAGCAGCTCCCCAGGGGGCTATTCAGGCTACACCTTC
.	13	TRBV11-2	.	TRBJ2-3	CASSLETTNTQYF	TGTGCCAGCAGCTTAGAAACCACCAATACGCAGTATTTT
.	12	TRBV25-1	TRBD2	TRBJ2-5	CASRPGGETQYF	TGTGCCAGCAGACCGGGAGGAGAGACCCAGTACTTC
.	15	TRBV12-5	.	TRBJ1-1	CASLGAITTWTEAFF	TGTGCTAGCCTAGGGGCCATTACGACGTGGACTGAAGCTTTCTTT
.	11	TRBV7-9	.	TRBJ2-5	CASSLKETQYF	TGTGCCAGCAGCTTAAAAGAGACCCAGTACTTC
.	18	TRBV24-1	TRBD2	TRBJ2-1	CATSDPGTRGPSYNEQFF	TGTGCCACCAGTGATCCGGGGACTAGGGGACCCTCCTACAATGAGCAGTTCTTC
.	17	TRBV3-1/TRBV3-2	TRBD2	TRBJ2-2	CASSQPSGREGTGELFF	TGTGCCAGCAGCCAGCCTAGCGGGAGGGAAGGCACCGGGGAGCTGTTTTTT
.	13	TRBV9	.	TRBJ1-4	CASNRLSGEKLFF	TGTGCCAGCAACCGCCTAAGCGGTGAAAAACTGTTTTTT
.	16	TRBV15	.	TRBJ2-7	CATSRDQGTVIYEQYF	TGTGCCACCAGCAGAGATCAAGGAACAGTGATCTACGAGCAGTACTTC
.	14	TRBV7-3	TRBD2	TRBJ2-3	CASSRLAGRDTQYF	TGTGCCAGCAGCCGACTAGCGGGGAGGGATACGCAGTATTTT